This T cell receptor beta chain was found in a study of cytomegalovirus exposure and HLA in healthy donors. This clone was observed a handful of times. PCR was performed using 60 Vbeta and 13 Jbeta primers. Assay used: immunoSEQ multiplex PCR; TCRdb lists only in-frame clones, some missing. This table has 140,000 to 150,000 clones, roughly 79% appearing once. The CDR3 is 13 residues long. CDR1 and CDR2 from the germline V gene are SGHAT and FQNNGV. The V and J ends lost 7 bases and 4 bases respectively, with 13 bases between them. The chain uses TRBV11-2 and TRBJ1-1; TRBD1 might be the D (5 bases). The sample consisted of PBMCs. The clonotype comes from a woman between 25 and 40 years old in good health and CMV-seronegative. The CDR3 nucleotides are TGTGCCAGCAAGCAGGGTATACCCACTGAAGCTTTCTTT. Its protein product is CASKQGIPTEAFF.